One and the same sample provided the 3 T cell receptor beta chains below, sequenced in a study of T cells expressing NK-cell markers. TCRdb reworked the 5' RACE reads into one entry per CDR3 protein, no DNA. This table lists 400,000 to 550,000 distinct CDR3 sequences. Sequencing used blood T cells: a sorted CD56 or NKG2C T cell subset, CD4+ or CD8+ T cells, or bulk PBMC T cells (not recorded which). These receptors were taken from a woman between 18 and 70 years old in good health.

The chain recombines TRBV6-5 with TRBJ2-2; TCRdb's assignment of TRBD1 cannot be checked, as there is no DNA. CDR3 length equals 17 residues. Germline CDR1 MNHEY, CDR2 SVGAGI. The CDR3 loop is CASSYTWTDPNTGELFF.

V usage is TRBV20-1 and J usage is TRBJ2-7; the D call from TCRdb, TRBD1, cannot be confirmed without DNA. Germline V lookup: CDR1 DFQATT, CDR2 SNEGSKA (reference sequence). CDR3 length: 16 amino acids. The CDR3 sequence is CSANSYRDREGGEQYF.

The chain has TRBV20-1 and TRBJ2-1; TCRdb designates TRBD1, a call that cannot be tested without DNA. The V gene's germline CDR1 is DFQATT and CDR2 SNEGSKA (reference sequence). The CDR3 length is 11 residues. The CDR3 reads CSAIQVGEQFF.